This record covers a single T cell receptor (beta chain). Its matching antigen is unknown. This entry belongs to a study of blood T cells in healthy people across ages. The study's findings and limits: Roughly linearly, TCR beta diversity per million T cells fell as age increased.

For the second PCR, which ran for about 7 to 12 cycles, a sample-barcoded 5' primer and a J-beta primer mix were used. Via MiXCR, TCRdb re-called the 5' RACE reads, giving one row per CDR3 protein. In the table there are roughly 790,000 distinct CDR3 sequences, roughly 43% of which are singletons. Trimming removed 7 bases from V and 8 bases from J, with 15 bases in between. CDR3 length: 13 residues. Per germline, CDR1 MNHEY and CDR2 SVGEGT. The specimen was blood. The chain uses TRBV6-2 or TRBV6-3 and TRBJ2-1, with TRBD2 as a possible D gene (6 bases). This clonotype was sampled from a woman aged 60-75 years in good health. CDR3 residues: CASTPAGSDEQFF. The CDR3 region has the DNA TGTGCCAGCACCCCAGCGGGTAGTGATGAGCAGTTCTTC.